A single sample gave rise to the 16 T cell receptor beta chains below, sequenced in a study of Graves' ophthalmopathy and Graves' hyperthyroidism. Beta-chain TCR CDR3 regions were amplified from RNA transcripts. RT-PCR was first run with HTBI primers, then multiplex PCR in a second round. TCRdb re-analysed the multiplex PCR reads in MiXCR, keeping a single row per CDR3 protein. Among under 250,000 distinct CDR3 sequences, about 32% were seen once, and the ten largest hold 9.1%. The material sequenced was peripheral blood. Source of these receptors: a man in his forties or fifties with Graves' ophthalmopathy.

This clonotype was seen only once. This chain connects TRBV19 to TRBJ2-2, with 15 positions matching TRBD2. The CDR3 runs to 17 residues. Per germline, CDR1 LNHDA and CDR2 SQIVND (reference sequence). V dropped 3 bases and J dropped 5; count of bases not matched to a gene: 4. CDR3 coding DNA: TGTGCCAGTAGTATGCGGGGACTAGCGGGGGGAACCGGGGAGCTGTTTTTT. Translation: CASSMRGLAGGTGELFF.

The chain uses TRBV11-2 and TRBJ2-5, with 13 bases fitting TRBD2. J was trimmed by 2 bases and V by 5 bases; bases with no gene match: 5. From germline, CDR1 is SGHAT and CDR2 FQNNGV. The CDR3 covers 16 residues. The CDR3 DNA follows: TGTGCCAGCAGCCCCGGGACTAGCGGGGTGCAAGAGACCCAGTACTTC. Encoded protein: CASSPGTSGVQETQYF.

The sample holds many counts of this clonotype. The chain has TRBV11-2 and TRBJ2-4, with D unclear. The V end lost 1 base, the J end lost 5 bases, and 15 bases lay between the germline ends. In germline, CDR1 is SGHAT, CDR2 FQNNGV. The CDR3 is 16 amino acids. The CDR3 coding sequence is TGTGCCAGCAGCTTAGGCCGTCTGGGGATCCAAAACATTCAGTACTTC. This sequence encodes CASSLGRLGIQNIQYF.

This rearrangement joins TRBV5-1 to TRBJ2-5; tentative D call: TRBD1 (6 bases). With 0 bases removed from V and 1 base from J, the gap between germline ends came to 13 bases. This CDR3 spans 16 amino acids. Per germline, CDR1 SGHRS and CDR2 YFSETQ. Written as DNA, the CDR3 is TGCGCCAGCAGCTTGGGACAGGCGTATTCCCAAGAGACCCAGTACTTC. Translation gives CASSLGQAYSQETQYF.

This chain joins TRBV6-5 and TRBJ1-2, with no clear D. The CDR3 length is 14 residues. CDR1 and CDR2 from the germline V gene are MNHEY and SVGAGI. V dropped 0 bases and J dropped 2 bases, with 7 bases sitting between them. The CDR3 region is CASSYSGLNYGYTF. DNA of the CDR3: TGTGCCAGCAGTTACTCAGGACTGAACTATGGCTACACCTTC.

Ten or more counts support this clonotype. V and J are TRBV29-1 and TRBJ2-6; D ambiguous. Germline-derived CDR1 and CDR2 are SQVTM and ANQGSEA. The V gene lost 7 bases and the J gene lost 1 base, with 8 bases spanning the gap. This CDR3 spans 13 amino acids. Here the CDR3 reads CSATASGANVLTF. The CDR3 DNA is TGCAGCGCTACAGCGTCTGGGGCCAACGTCCTGACTTTC.

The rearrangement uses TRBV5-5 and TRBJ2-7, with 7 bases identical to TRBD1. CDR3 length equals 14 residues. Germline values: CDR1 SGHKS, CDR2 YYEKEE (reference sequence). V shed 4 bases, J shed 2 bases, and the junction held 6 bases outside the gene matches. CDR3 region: CASSNRGPAYEQYF. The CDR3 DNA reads TGTGCCAGCAGCAACAGGGGCCCCGCCTACGAGCAGTACTTC.

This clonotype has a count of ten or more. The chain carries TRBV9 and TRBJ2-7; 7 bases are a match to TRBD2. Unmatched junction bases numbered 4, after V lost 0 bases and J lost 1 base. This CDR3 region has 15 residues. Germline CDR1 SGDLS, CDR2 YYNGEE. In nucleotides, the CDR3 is TGTGCCAGCAGCGTAGGACTAGCCGAATCCTACGAGCAGTACTTC. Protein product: CASSVGLAESYEQYF. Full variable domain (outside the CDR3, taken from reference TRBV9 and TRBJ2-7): DSGVTQTPKHLITATGQRVTLRCSPRSGDLSVYWYQQSLDQGLQFLIQYYNGEERAKGNILERFSAQQFPDLHSELNLSSLELGDSALYFCASSVGLAESYEQYFGPGTRLTVT.

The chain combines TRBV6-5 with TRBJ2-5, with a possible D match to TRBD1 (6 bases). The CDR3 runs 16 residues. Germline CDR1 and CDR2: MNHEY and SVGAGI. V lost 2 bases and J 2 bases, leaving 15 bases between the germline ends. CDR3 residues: CASSYDAGALQETQYF. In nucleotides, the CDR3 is TGTGCCAGCAGTTACGACGCAGGGGCCCTACAAGAGACCCAGTACTTC.

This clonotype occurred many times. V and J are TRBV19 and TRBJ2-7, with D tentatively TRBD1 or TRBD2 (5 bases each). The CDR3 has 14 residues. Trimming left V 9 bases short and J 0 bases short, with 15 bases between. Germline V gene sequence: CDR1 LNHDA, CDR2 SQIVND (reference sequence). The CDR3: CASANSGASYEQYF. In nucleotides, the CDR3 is TGTGCCAGCGCAAACTCCGGGGCCTCCTACGAGCAGTACTTC.

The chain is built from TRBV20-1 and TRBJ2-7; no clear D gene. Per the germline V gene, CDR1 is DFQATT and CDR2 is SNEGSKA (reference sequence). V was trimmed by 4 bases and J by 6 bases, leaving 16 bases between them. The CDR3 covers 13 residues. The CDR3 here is CSAMTLRSPEQYF. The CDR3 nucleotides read TGCAGTGCTATGACACTGAGATCCCCCGAGCAGTACTTC.

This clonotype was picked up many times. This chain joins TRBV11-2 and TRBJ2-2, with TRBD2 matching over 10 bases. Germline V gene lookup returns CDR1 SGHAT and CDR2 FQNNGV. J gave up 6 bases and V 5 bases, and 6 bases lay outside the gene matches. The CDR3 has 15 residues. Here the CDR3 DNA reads TGTGCCAGCAGCGGACTAGCGGTTGGGTCCGGGGAGCTGTTTTTT. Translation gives CASSGLAVGSGELFF.

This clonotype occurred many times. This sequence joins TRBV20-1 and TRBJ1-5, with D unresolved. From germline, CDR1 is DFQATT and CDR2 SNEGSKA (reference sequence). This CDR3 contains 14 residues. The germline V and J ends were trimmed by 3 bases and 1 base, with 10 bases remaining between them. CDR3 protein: CSASRGGSNQPQHF. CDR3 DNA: TGCAGTGCTAGTCGGGGAGGAAGCAATCAGCCCCAGCATTTT.

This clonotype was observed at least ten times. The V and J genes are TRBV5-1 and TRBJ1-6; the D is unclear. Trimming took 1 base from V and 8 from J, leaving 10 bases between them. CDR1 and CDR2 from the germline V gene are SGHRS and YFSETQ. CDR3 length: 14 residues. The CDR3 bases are TGCGCCAGCAGCTTGACCCAGGAGCATTCACCCCTCCACTTT. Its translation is CASSLTQEHSPLHF.

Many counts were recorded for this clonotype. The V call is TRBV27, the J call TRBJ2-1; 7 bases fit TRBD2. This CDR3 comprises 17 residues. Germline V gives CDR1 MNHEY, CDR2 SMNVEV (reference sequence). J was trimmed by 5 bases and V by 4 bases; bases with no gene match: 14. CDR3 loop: CASSSPLGDRGDNEQFF. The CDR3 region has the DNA TGTGCCAGCAGTTCCCCTTTGGGGGACCGGGGGGACAATGAGCAGTTCTTC.

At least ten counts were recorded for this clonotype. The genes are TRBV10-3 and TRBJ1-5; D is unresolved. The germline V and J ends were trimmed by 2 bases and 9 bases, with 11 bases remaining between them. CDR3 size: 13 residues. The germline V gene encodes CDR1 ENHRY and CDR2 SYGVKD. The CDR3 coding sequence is TGTGCCATCAGTGAGGTGACTGCTGGGCCCCAGCATTTT. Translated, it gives CAISEVTAGPQHF.